These 14 T cell receptor beta chains share one sample of origin, sequenced in a study of regulatory T cells in long-lasting Graves disease. Building the TCR beta libraries relied on iRepertoire HTBI primers, and CDR3 regions underwent Arm-PCR. TCRdb redid the calling of the multiplex PCR reads with MiXCR, one entry per CDR3 protein. The sample shows 350,000 to 400,000 distinct CDR3 sequences, around 15% of them seen only once. Time point specified: newly diagnosed GD, antithyroid drugs for less than 3 months. The TCR library was made from RNA that had been extracted from PBMCs in TRIzol. Sample: peripheral blood mononuclear cells (PBMCs), taken at new diagnosis, from a patient treated with antithyroid drugs. All receptors come from a female donor with Graves disease.

In this sample, this clonotype turned up many times. The V gene is TRBV30, the J gene TRBJ1-4; no definite D call. The CDR3 is made up of 13 amino acids. V lost 2 bases, J lost 7 bases, and 11 bases lay in between. CDR1 and CDR2 (germline): GTSNPN, SVGIG (reference sequence). DNA of the CDR3: TGTGCCTGGAGTCCCGGAGGGAGTGAAAAACTGTTTTTT. It codes for CAWSPGGSEKLFF.

This clonotype has a count of ten or more. The rearrangement joins TRBV28 to TRBJ2-3; 14 bases are shared with TRBD2. CDR1 is MDHEN and CDR2 is SYDVKM in the germline V gene. The CDR3 spans 14 residues. V lost 5 bases, J lost 7 bases, and 2 bases stayed unmatched. The DNA for the CDR3 is TGTGCCAGCAGTGGGACTAGCGGGAGTTATACGCAGTATTTT. Translated: CASSGTSGSYTQYF.

There are many counts of this clonotype. The chain combines TRBV4-2 with TRBJ2-2; D not resolved. The CDR3 is made up of 15 amino acids. V lost 0 bases, J lost 2 bases, and 7 bases lay in between. Germline CDR1 is LGHNA and CDR2 is YNFKEQ. CDR3 protein: CASSQESSNTGELFF. For the CDR3, the DNA is TGTGCCAGCAGCCAAGAATCAAGCAACACCGGGGAGCTGTTTTTT.

The chain is built from TRBV28 and TRBJ1-5; D gene unclear. Deletions cut 6 bases from V and 5 bases from J, with 17 bases between. Germline loops: CDR1 MDHEN, CDR2 SYDVKM. This CDR3 region has 15 residues. The CDR3 here is CASSLNGGADQPQHF. The CDR3 DNA sequence: TGTGCCAGCAGCCTTAACGGAGGCGCGGATCAGCCCCAGCATTTT.

This clonotype was counted between two and nine times. The chain has TRBV5-1 and TRBJ2-3; 7 bases are shared with TRBD1. The V and J ends lost 0 bases and 1 base, in that order; junction bases with no gene match: 2. The CDR3 contains 15 residues. CDR1 is SGHRS, CDR2 YFSETQ, per germline. This CDR3 reads CASSLEGGGTDTQYF. In nucleotides, the CDR3 is TGCGCCAGCAGCTTGGAAGGGGGCGGCACAGATACGCAGTATTTT. Supplemented by reference TRBV5-1 and TRBJ2-3, the full variable domain reads KAGVTQTPRYLIKTRGQQVTLSCSPISGHRSVSWYQQTPGQGLQFLFEYFSETQRNKGNFPGRFSGRQFSNSRSEMNVSTLELGDSALYLCASSLEGGGTDTQYFGPGTRLTVL.

Ten or more counts support this clonotype. This chain uses TRBV3-1 with TRBJ2-1; 7 bases line up with TRBD2. The V gene end was trimmed by 1 base and the J gene end by 5 bases; junction bases not matched to a gene: 8. The germline CDR1 and CDR2 sequences are LGHDT and YNNKEL (reference sequence). The CDR3 has 16 amino acids. The CDR3 DNA sequence: TGTGCCAGCAGCCAAGTTTTCGGACTAGAAAACAATGAGCAGTTCTTC. Its translation: CASSQVFGLENNEQFF.

This clonotype was counted ten times or more. The V and J genes are TRBV12-3 or TRBV12-4 and TRBJ1-6; D call uncertain. Trimming removed 6 bases from V and 7 bases from J, with 13 bases in between. This CDR3 is 14 amino acids long. The CDR3 here is CASRSYTPNSPLHF. The CDR3 DNA reads TGTGCCAGCAGGTCATATACTCCGAATTCACCCCTCCACTTT.

This chain joins TRBV15 and TRBJ1-5; weak D call: TRBD1 (5 bases). The CDR3 has 15 amino acids. Germline CDR1 reads LNHNV; CDR2 reads YYDKDF (reference sequence). Trimming removed 1 base from V and 4 bases from J, with 11 bases in between. CDR3 in DNA: TGTGCCACCAGCAGAGGGGACGTGGAAAATCAGCCCCAGCATTTT. Residues: CATSRGDVENQPQHF. Variable domain in full (rest from reference TRBV15 and TRBJ1-5): DAMVIQNPRYQVTQFGKPVTLSCSQTLNHNVMYWYQQKSSQAPKLLFHYYDKDFNNEADTPDNFQSRRPNTSFCFLDIRSPGLGDTAMYLCATSRGDVENQPQHFGDGTRLSIL.

This clonotype was detected only a few times. This sequence joins TRBV29-1 and TRBJ1-4, with 9 bases lining up with TRBD1. CDR3 length: 12 amino acids. J gave up 7 bases and V 7 bases, and 4 bases lay outside the gene matches. From germline, CDR1 is SQVTM and CDR2 ANQGSEA. In DNA form, the CDR3 reads TGCAGCGCAACAGGGGGCTTTGAAAAACTGTTTTTT. Its protein is CSATGGFEKLFF.

This clonotype was found many times. This chain links TRBV10-3 with TRBJ1-4; 7 bases fit TRBD1. V was clipped by 5 bases and J by 8 bases; unmatched bases: 8. Germline V gene sequence: CDR1 ENHRY, CDR2 SYGVKD. There are 14 residues in the CDR3. CDR3 in amino acids: CAISSDRAEEKLFF. The CDR3 region has the DNA TGTGCCATCAGTTCCGACAGGGCCGAAGAAAAACTGTTTTTT.

The chain uses TRBV7-2 and TRBJ1-3, with 9 bases fitting TRBD1. This CDR3 comprises 14 residues. The V and J ends lost 5 bases and 4 bases, in that order; junction bases with no gene match: 3. Germline CDR1 reads SGHTA; CDR2 reads FQGNSA. The chain's CDR3 is CASSRDRAGNTIYF. The CDR3 region has the DNA TGTGCCAGCAGCCGGGACAGGGCCGGAAACACCATATATTTT.

This chain links TRBV24-1 with TRBJ2-7; 12 bases are shared with TRBD2. The CDR3 is made up of 18 amino acids. Germline lookup yields CDR1 KGHDR and CDR2 SFDVKD. V lost 2 bases and J lost 2; bases outside the gene matches: 9. CDR3 sequence: CATSDSRLTSGGPYEQYF. The DNA for the CDR3 is TGTGCCACCAGTGATTCAAGGCTGACTAGCGGGGGCCCCTACGAGCAGTACTTC.

The table lists this clonotype with many counts. The rearrangement uses TRBV6-1 and TRBJ1-5, with 8 bases aligning to TRBD1. This CDR3 has 14 residues. V shed 4 bases, J shed 9 bases, and the junction held 8 bases outside the gene matches. Germline-derived CDR1 and CDR2 are MNHNS and SASEGT. CDR3 sequence (DNA): TGTGCCAGCAGTGGGGGACAGGAGGGGCGGCCCCAGCATTTT. Protein sequence: CASSGGQEGRPQHF.

This clonotype was found many times. The rearrangement uses TRBV12-3 or TRBV12-4 and TRBJ1-1; TRBD1 matches 7 bases. The CDR3 contains 14 residues. J lost 1 base, V lost 9 bases, and 8 bases had no gene match. The CDR3 loop is CASGLQGSNTEAFF. The CDR3 DNA reads as TGTGCCAGTGGGCTACAGGGGTCGAACACTGAAGCTTTCTTT.